These 11 T cell receptor beta chains originate from one sample sequenced in a study of blood T cell repertoires in COVID-19. The protocol was immunoSEQ multiplex PCR, while the TCRdb copy is restricted to in-frame clones and leaves out a portion. In the table there are approximately 160,000 clones, around 84% of which are singletons. Sequenced: PBMCs or T cells enriched from blood (not recorded which). Receptors originate from a woman aged 45-65 years who had recovered from COVID-19.

The rearrangement links TRBV5-4 to TRBJ1-1, with no clear D. The CDR3 consists of 14 residues. Germline CDR1 reads SGHNT; CDR2 reads YYREEE (reference sequence). Trimming pared 3 bases from V and 4 bases from J, leaving 13 bases between. For the CDR3, the DNA is TGTGCCAGCAGCTGGGCCCGAGGGATCACTGAAGCTTTCTTT. As protein: CASSWARGITEAFF.

The chain carries TRBV18 and TRBJ2-7; 10 nucleotides agree with TRBD1. The CDR3 is 13 amino acids. CDR1 KGHSH and CDR2 LQKENI come from the germline V gene. The junction had 3 bases not matched to a gene; V was cut back by 3 bases and J by 7 bases. This CDR3 reads CASSPGQGFEQYF. The CDR3 region has the DNA TGTGCCAGCTCACCGGGACAGGGGTTTGAGCAGTACTTC.

The chain uses TRBV7-2 and TRBJ1-6; D may be TRBD1 (5 bases). Germline-derived CDR1 and CDR2 are SGHTA and FQGNSA. Trimming left V 5 bases short and J 4 bases short, with 9 bases between. The CDR3 loop spans 14 amino acids. The CDR3 loop is CASSQGLYNSPLHF. In DNA form, the CDR3 reads TGTGCCAGCAGCCAGGGACTGTATAATTCACCCCTCCACTTT. Together with reference TRBV7-2 and TRBJ1-6, the CDR3 gives the full variable domain: GAGVSQSPSNKVTEKGKDVELRCDPISGHTALYWYRQSLGQGLEFLIYFQGNSAPDKSGLPSDRFSAERTGGSVSTLTIQRTQQEDSAVYLCASSQGLYNSPLHFGNGTRLTVT.

J is TRBJ2-3 and V is TRBV6-5, with 11 bases fitting TRBD1. After removal of 3 bases from V and 6 bases from J, the junction contained 2 bases not matched to a gene. CDR3 length: 14 residues. Germline CDR1 is MNHEY and CDR2 is SVGAGI. The CDR3 bases are TGTGCCAGCAGTTATGGGGACAGGGGGGATACGCAGTATTTT. Translated, it gives CASSYGDRGDTQYF.

There are a few counts of this clone. The gene calls are TRBV3-1 (or the pseudogene TRBV3-2) and TRBJ2-5, with 7 bases matching TRBD2. V lost 3 bases and J lost 5; bases outside the gene matches: 9. The CDR3 has 15 residues. The germline CDR1 and CDR2 sequences are LGHDT and YNNKEL (reference sequence). The chain's CDR3 is CASSHSSGKVETQYF. CDR3 DNA: TGTGCCAGCAGCCATTCCAGCGGGAAAGTCGAGACCCAGTACTTC.

This clone has just a few counts. The chain employs TRBV9 and TRBJ1-3; tentative D call: TRBD1 (5 bases). The length of the CDR3 is 15 residues. Trimming took 3 bases from V and 0 from J, leaving 10 bases between them. Germline CDR1 is SGDLS and CDR2 is YYNGEE. The CDR3 DNA is TGTGCCAGCAGCGCGGAGGGGAGCTCTGGAAACACCATATATTTT. Translated, it gives CASSAEGSSGNTIYF.

This chain links TRBV7-2 with TRBJ1-6; a possible D gene is TRBD1 (6 bases). V was clipped by 5 bases and J by 14 bases, with 16 bases between them. CDR1 is SGHTA and CDR2 is FQGNSA in the germline V gene. The CDR3 loop spans 13 amino acids. In DNA, the CDR3 is TGTGCCAGCAGCCCCTCTCCCGGGACAACCCTCCACTTT. The encoded protein is CASSPSPGTTLHF.

J is TRBJ1-6 and V is TRBV5-1; D ambiguous. Germline lookup yields CDR1 SGHRS and CDR2 YFSETQ. V was trimmed by 4 bases and J by 5 bases, leaving 13 bases between them. The CDR3 extends over 15 amino acids. This CDR3 is CASSMNSLDNSPLHF. CDR3 sequence (DNA): TGCGCCAGCAGCATGAACAGTTTAGATAATTCACCCCTCCACTTT.

The V and J genes are TRBV7-2 and TRBJ2-5, with 7 bases lining up with TRBD2. CDR3 length: 16 residues. The junction had 12 bases not matched to a gene; V was cut back by 3 bases and J by 5 bases. Germline lookup yields CDR1 SGHTA and CDR2 FQGNSA. The CDR3 DNA reads TGTGCCAGCAGCTTCAACCTCGCGGGGGAGACCGAGACCCAGTACTTC. The encoded protein is CASSFNLAGETETQYF.

This chain joins TRBV29-1 and TRBJ2-1; a weak D match, TRBD2 (6 bases). The CDR3 consists of 15 residues. Germline values: CDR1 SQVTM, CDR2 ANQGSEA. The V end lost 0 bases, the J end lost 6 bases, and 15 bases lay between the germline ends. CDR3 residues: CSVEEAGGYTNEQFF. CDR3 in DNA: TGCAGCGTTGAAGAGGCCGGGGGTTACACCAATGAGCAGTTCTTC.

The chain has TRBV11-2 and TRBJ2-2, with 15 bases matching TRBD2. Germline trimming cut 3 bases from V and 8 bases from J; bases unmatched to any gene: 4. The CDR3 is 16 amino acids. Germline CDR1 is SGHAT and CDR2 is FQNNGV. CDR3 residues: CASSFGLAGGHGELFF. CDR3 bases: TGTGCCAGCAGCTTCGGACTAGCGGGAGGGCATGGGGAGCTGTTTTTT. The complete variable domain, with remaining parts taken from reference TRBV11-2 and TRBJ2-2, reads EAGVAQSPRYKIIEKRQSVAFWCNPISGHATLYWYQQILGQGPKLLIQFQNNGVVDDSQLPKDRFSAERLKGVDSTLKIQPAKLEDSAVYLCASSFGLAGGHGELFFGEGSRLTVL.